The sequence of this TCR beta chain was determined in a study of blood T cell repertoires in COVID-19. Across the whole study: Sites across the United States, Italy and Spain contributed samples from acute and convalescent COVID-19.

Under the authors' procedure: Estimation of nucleated cell counts relied on the amplification of reference gene primers. Generated by immunoSEQ multiplex PCR, the TCRdb table keeps only in-frame clones and is missing some. That table gives V, J and clone size, and the DNA gave D and trimming. The table records about 68,000 clones, 65% to 90% of them present only once. In this sample, this clone turned up once. V gave up 5 bases and J gave up 7 bases, with 17 bases separating them. Germline V gene data show CDR1 as SGHTA and CDR2 as FQGNSA. The CDR3 totals 14 residues. The TCR sequence derives from a man older than 75 with acute or convalescent COVID-19. Sequencing was carried out using peripheral blood. The genes are TRBV7-2 and TRBJ1-2; D possibly corresponds to TRBD1 (6 bases). The CDR3 DNA follows: TGTGCCAGCAGCGACTCTACAGGGAGGGTTGGCTACACCTTC. This codes for CASSDSTGRVGYTF. Looking up the rest from reference TRBV7-2 and TRBJ1-2 gives the full variable domain: GAGVSQSPSNKVTEKGKDVELRCDPISGHTALYWYRQSLGQGLEFLIYFQGNSAPDKSGLPSDRFSAERTGGSVSTLTIQRTQQEDSAVYLCASSDSTGRVGYTFGSGTRLTVV.